This TCR beta chain was retrieved from a study of T cell repertoires in ileal Crohn's disease. With regard to this clone: Its antigen remains unidentified.

Findings and caveats of the study: Endoscopic recurrence occurred in every patient whose clonality exceeded 26.8%. Clonal expansions were more frequent in active smokers than non-smokers at surgery.

Included were adult ileal or ileocolonic Crohn's patients indicated for ileocolonic resection. This table comes from immunoSEQ multiplex PCR, and its TCRdb copy is limited to in-frame clones, with some not included. The repertoire holds about a thousand clones, with about 83% as singletons. Germline CDR1 SGHTA, CDR2 FQGNSA. The J segment lost 7 bases and the V segment lost 5 bases, leaving 6 bases of the junction unmatched. This CDR3 comprises 14 residues. The clonotype was recovered from an adult with Crohn's disease. Sequences were obtained from ileal tissue. The V and J genes are TRBV7-2 and TRBJ1-2, with TRBD1 matching over 11 bases. The CDR3 DNA is TGTGCCAGCAGCCCCGGACAGGGGGCAGGTGGCTACACCTTC. It translates to CASSPGQGAGGYTF.